Presented here are 27 T cell receptor beta chains from one specimen sequenced in a study of blood T cell repertoires in COVID-19. Sequencing used immunoSEQ multiplex PCR; TCRdb keeps in-frame clones, though not all of them. The sample shows some 150,000 clones, over 75% of them seen only once. The sample comprised peripheral blood. These TCRs come from an older woman with COVID-19, enrolled during active disease.

This clone has only a few counts. V is TRBV5-4 and J is TRBJ2-7; TRBD2 agrees at 10 bases. This CDR3 comprises 13 residues. Germline V gene data show CDR1 as SGHNT and CDR2 as YYREEE (reference sequence). With 6 bases clipped from V and 4 bases from J, the junction kept 4 bases outside the gene matches. As DNA, the CDR3 is TGTGCCAGCAAACTAGCGGGGAGGTACGAGCAGTACTTC. Protein sequence: CASKLAGRYEQYF.

This clone was seen more than once but under ten times. The chain couples TRBV9 to TRBJ1-3; 12 bases align to TRBD1. The CDR3 runs to 18 residues. After removal of 3 bases from V and 4 bases from J, the junction contained 11 bases not matched to a gene. Germline V CDR1 and CDR2: SGDLS, YYNGEE. Here the CDR3 DNA reads TGTGCCAGCAGCGCCGGGACAGGGGGCTCGGTGAGAGGAAACACCATATATTTT. It codes for CASSAGTGGSVRGNTIYF.

The rearrangement uses TRBV6-5 and TRBJ1-1; D unresolved. V lost 3 bases and J 4 bases, leaving 12 bases between the germline ends. The germline gives CDR1 MNHEY, CDR2 SVGAGI. The CDR3 extends over 14 amino acids. DNA for the CDR3: TGTGCCAGCAGTTATAAGGTGGAGGTCACTGAAGCTTTCTTT. Translated: CASSYKVEVTEAFF.

This clone was counted once. The V and J genes are TRBV7-3 and TRBJ2-3, with D uncertain. V dropped 3 bases and J dropped 4 bases, with 8 bases sitting between them. Germline-derived CDR1 and CDR2 are SGHTA and FQGTGA. This CDR3 region has 13 residues. The CDR3 spells CASSLRRADTQYF. CDR3 nucleotides: TGTGCCAGCAGCTTGCGTCGCGCAGATACGCAGTATTTT.

The rearrangement joins TRBV21-1 to TRBJ2-3; TRBD1 reflects the table's D call only, with no check against the DNA. TRBV21-1 corresponds to a pseudogene. The CDR3 contains 14 residues. The CDR3 loop is CASSKQARTDTQYF. DNA of the CDR3: TGTGCCAGCAGCAAACAGGCCCGCACAGATACGCAGTATTTT.

This chain links TRBV19 with TRBJ1-3; maybe TRBD1 (5 bases). Germline CDR1 LNHDA, CDR2 SQIVND (reference sequence). The CDR3 has 13 amino acids. Trimming pared 7 bases from V and 8 bases from J, leaving 15 bases between. CDR3 sequence (DNA): TGTGCCAGTAATTCTCGGGGGAAAGACACCATATATTTT. Translated: CASNSRGKDTIYF.

This chain joins TRBV4-2 and TRBJ1-1; 9 bases agree with TRBD1. CDR1 is LGHNA and CDR2 is YNFKEQ in the germline V gene. This CDR3 comprises 15 residues. Losses at the gene ends were 2 bases for V and 7 bases for J; bases not matched to a gene: 8. The CDR3 loop is CASSQRTGDSNEAFF. Written as DNA, the CDR3 is TGTGCCAGCAGCCAAAGGACAGGGGACTCAAATGAAGCTTTCTTT.

The chain carries TRBV9 and TRBJ1-4; D may be TRBD1 (6 bases). V dropped 0 bases and J dropped 7 bases, with 16 bases sitting between them. The germline V gene encodes CDR1 SGDLS and CDR2 YYNGEE. This CDR3 comprises 16 residues. The CDR3 region has the DNA TGTGCCAGCAGCGTAGTCGGGGGGGCGGAAGGTGAAAAACTGTTTTTT. Its protein product is CASSVVGGAEGEKLFF.

This chain uses TRBV9 with TRBJ1-2; 8 bases are a match to TRBD1. The CDR3 is made up of 18 amino acids. The V segment lost 2 bases and the J segment 0 bases; nucleotides outside the gene matches: 12. CDR1 and CDR2 (germline): SGDLS, YYNGEE. The CDR3 protein is CASSVGSGQGSTNYGYTF. The DNA of the CDR3 is TGTGCCAGCAGCGTCGGTTCCGGACAGGGTTCCACTAACTATGGCTACACCTTC.

The V gene is TRBV5-1, the J gene TRBJ1-2; TRBD1 aligns across 8 bases. The ends lost 2 bases at V and 8 bases at J; junction bases unmatched: 5. The CDR3 extends over 13 amino acids. Looked up from germline, CDR1 is SGHRS and CDR2 is YFSETQ. CDR3 nucleotide sequence: TGCGCCAGCAGCTTACAGGACAGGGACGGCTACACCTTC. This codes for CASSLQDRDGYTF. Filled out from reference TRBV5-1 and TRBJ1-2, the complete variable domain reads KAGVTQTPRYLIKTRGQQVTLSCSPISGHRSVSWYQQTPGQGLQFLFEYFSETQRNKGNFPGRFSGRQFSNSRSEMNVSTLELGDSALYLCASSLQDRDGYTFGSGTRLTVV.

The chain joins TRBV10-3 to TRBJ2-7; the match to TRBD2 covers 9 bases. The CDR3 spans 17 residues. The germline V gene encodes CDR1 ENHRY and CDR2 SYGVKD. V trimming: 3 bases; J trimming: 9 bases; junction bases outside the gene matches: 18. As DNA, the CDR3 is TGTGCCATCAGTGACCGCGGAGGTAGCGGGGGCCTTACGGTGCAGTACTTC. It is translated as CAISDRGGSGGLTVQYF.

This chain joins TRBV4-3 and TRBJ2-7; D uncertain. Germline CDR1 LGHNA, CDR2 YSLEER. CDR3 length equals 13 residues. Trimming removed 0 bases at V and 2 bases at J, with 5 bases between. For the CDR3, the DNA is TGCGCCAGCAGCCAAGATACTACCTACGAGCAGTACTTC. It specifies CASSQDTTYEQYF.

The V call is TRBV7-9, the J call TRBJ1-2; D remains ambiguous. The CDR3 totals 12 residues. Trimming removed 7 bases from V and 5 bases from J, with 11 bases in between. Germline CDR1 reads SEHNR; CDR2 reads FQNEAQ (reference sequence). The CDR3 protein is CASMGSHYGYTF. CDR3 sequence (DNA): TGTGCCAGCATGGGGAGCCATTATGGCTACACCTTC. Complete variable domain (other parts from reference TRBV7-9 and TRBJ1-2): DTGVSQNPRHKITKRGQNVTFRCDPISEHNRLYWYRQTLGQGPEFLTYFQNEAQLEKSRLLSDRFSAERPKGSFSTLEIQRTEQGDSAMYLCASMGSHYGYTFGSGTRLTVV.

The chain combines TRBV6-1 with TRBJ2-7; maybe TRBD2 (5 bases). The germline gives CDR1 MNHNS, CDR2 SASEGT. The CDR3 spans 15 residues. The germline V and J ends were trimmed by 8 bases and 0 bases, with 17 bases remaining between them. CDR3 loop: CASATEGDLSYEQYF. In DNA form, the CDR3 reads TGTGCCAGCGCTACTGAGGGAGATCTCTCCTACGAGCAGTACTTC.

The V and J genes are TRBV7-9 and TRBJ1-3, with 8 positions matching TRBD1. Germline V gene data show CDR1 as SEHNR and CDR2 as FQNEAQ (reference sequence). V lost 3 bases, J lost 4 bases, and 8 bases stayed unmatched. This CDR3 region has 16 residues. CDR3 DNA sequence: TGTGCCAGCAGCTTCACAGGGGGAACGGAAGGAAACACCATATATTTT. Translating gives CASSFTGGTEGNTIYF.

This chain connects TRBV27 to TRBJ1-2; D gene ambiguous. V gave up 5 bases and J gave up 2 bases, with 12 bases separating them. This CDR3 spans 14 amino acids. The germline V gene has CDR1 MNHEY and CDR2 SMNVEV (reference sequence). The CDR3 DNA sequence: TGTGCCAGCAGTCCATTGACAATAAACTATGGCTACACCTTC. Its protein product is CASSPLTINYGYTF.

V and J are TRBV6-5 and TRBJ1-2; possibly TRBD1 for D (6 bases). The length of the CDR3 is 15 residues. V dropped 6 bases and J dropped 2 bases, with 16 bases sitting between them. CDR1 is MNHEY, CDR2 SVGAGI, per germline. CDR3 DNA: TGTGCCAGCAGGGGGGGGGCCAGGGAAAACTATGGCTACACCTTC. This gives the protein CASRGGARENYGYTF.

This clone was seen a handful of times. The chain is built from TRBV27 and TRBJ1-5, with TRBD1 as a possible D gene (6 bases). This CDR3 has 15 amino acids. The V gene's germline CDR1 is MNHEY and CDR2 SMNVEV (reference sequence). V was shortened by 9 bases and J by 6 bases, with 21 bases between the two germline ends. This CDR3 is CARTYLGAHAQPQHF. CDR3 DNA: TGTGCCAGGACTTATCTGGGGGCACATGCTCAGCCCCAGCATTTT.

This clone was detected a few times. The chain is built from TRBV6-4 and TRBJ1-1; D gene unclear. CDR3 size: 15 residues. CDR1 is MRHNA and CDR2 is SNTAGT in the germline V gene. The V and J ends lost 3 bases and 1 base respectively, with 12 bases between them. The CDR3 DNA is TGTGCCAGCAGTGAATCTCCCTACGAGAACACTGAAGCTTTCTTT. It encodes CASSESPYENTEAFF.

The chain combines TRBV5-8 with TRBJ2-2; the match to TRBD2 covers 8 bases. CDR1 SGHTS and CDR2 YDEGEE come from the germline V gene. Trimming at V came to 6 bases and at J to 4 bases, leaving 14 bases not matched to a gene. This CDR3 is built from 17 residues. This CDR3 reads CASKLWTGGQSTGELFF. In DNA, the CDR3 is TGTGCCAGCAAACTGTGGACGGGGGGGCAGAGCACCGGGGAGCTGTTTTTT.

This clone was observed once. The genes are TRBV7-8 and TRBJ2-5; 10 positions match TRBD1. CDR3 length: 17 amino acids. Germline assignment: CDR1 SGHVS and CDR2 FQNEAQ. The ends lost 5 bases at V and 5 bases at J; junction bases unmatched: 14. CDR3 amino acids: CASSPPFGGQGGETQYF. DNA of the CDR3: TGTGCCAGCAGCCCCCCCTTCGGAGGACAGGGGGGGGAGACCCAGTACTTC.

The V gene is TRBV19, the J gene TRBJ2-1, with TRBD2 matching 15 bases. J gave up 0 bases and V 2 bases, and 5 bases lay outside the gene matches. This CDR3 is 19 amino acids long. Germline loops: CDR1 LNHDA, CDR2 SQIVND (reference sequence). The CDR3 reads CASSIFGTSGGSSYNEQFF. Written as DNA, the CDR3 is TGTGCCAGTAGTATATTTGGGACTAGCGGGGGGAGCTCCTACAATGAGCAGTTCTTC.

The J gene is TRBJ2-3, the V gene TRBV6-5; TRBD1 aligns across 11 bases. After removal of 4 bases from V and 1 base from J, the junction contained 1 base not matched to a gene. CDR1 is MNHEY, CDR2 SVGAGI, per germline. The CDR3 totals 15 residues. This CDR3 reads CASSWTGGGTDTQYF. CDR3 bases: TGTGCCAGCAGTTGGACAGGGGGCGGCACAGATACGCAGTATTTT.

V is TRBV6-5 and J is TRBJ1-5, with D possibly TRBD1 on 5 matching bases. Germline V lookup: CDR1 MNHEY, CDR2 SVGAGI. V was cut by 2 bases and J by 6 bases, with 14 bases left in between. This CDR3 contains 15 residues. The chain's CDR3 is CASSYVVGGTQPQHF. DNA for the CDR3: TGTGCCAGCAGTTACGTCGTTGGGGGGACTCAGCCCCAGCATTTT.

J is TRBJ2-5 and V is TRBV9; possibly TRBD1 for D (5 bases). Trimming stripped 6 bases from V and 4 bases from J, with 25 bases between. The CDR3 extends over 17 amino acids. The V gene's germline CDR1 is SGDLS and CDR2 YYNGEE. CDR3 amino acids: CASTKQPMAGNPETQYF. CDR3 nucleotides: TGTGCCAGCACTAAACAACCTATGGCAGGGAACCCAGAGACCCAGTACTTC.

V usage is TRBV24-1 and J usage is TRBJ1-1; D possibly corresponds to TRBD1 (5 bases). V was pared by 4 bases and J by 8 bases, with 13 bases between. The germline CDR1 and CDR2 sequences are KGHDR and SFDVKD. CDR3 size: 13 residues. Written as DNA, the CDR3 is TGTGCCACCAGTGAAGCGACAGTCCGAGAAGCTTTCTTT. Amino acids: CATSEATVREAFF.

The DNA for the CDR3 is TGTGCCAGCAGTGCCAACGGACAGAGCTCCTACAATGAGCAGTTCTTC. Its protein product is CASSANGQSSYNEQFF. The chain couples TRBV6-4 to TRBJ2-1; D perhaps matches TRBD1 (6 bases). The germline V gene has CDR1 MRHNA and CDR2 SNTAGT. CDR3 length: 16 amino acids. V was clipped by 4 bases and J by 0 bases, with 13 bases between them.